One sample yielded the 4 T cell receptor beta chains listed below, sequenced in a study of T cell responses to AZD1222 COVID-19 vaccine. TCRdb keeps only in-frame clones here, not all; method: immunoSEQ multiplex PCR. The table lists 170,000 or so clones, more than 85% of them singletons. The material was peripheral blood, obtained on day 0 of AZD1222 vaccination. These receptors were obtained from an adult in good health.

The chain combines TRBV13 with TRBJ2-2, with 10 nucleotides matching TRBD2. V was clipped by 0 bases and J by 2 bases; unmatched bases: 3. CDR3 length equals 17 residues. Germline-derived CDR1 and CDR2 are PRHDT and FYEKMQ (reference sequence). The CDR3 coding sequence is TGTGCCAGCAGCTTAGGACTAGCGGGGCCCAACACCGGGGAGCTGTTTTTT. This encodes CASSLGLAGPNTGELFF.

The rearrangement links TRBV18 to TRBJ1-6; 7 positions agree with TRBD1. After removal of 8 bases from V and 6 bases from J, the junction contained 13 bases not matched to a gene. CDR1 is KGHSH and CDR2 is LQKENI in the germline V gene. The CDR3 totals 16 residues. The CDR3 DNA is TGTGCCAGCCAGGGGGGATTGGATGGAAGTAATTCACCCCTCCACTTT. This translates into CASQGGLDGSNSPLHF.

V and J are TRBV5-1 and TRBJ1-3; no firm D call. Trimming cost V 1 base and J 2 bases, with 10 bases left between them. Germline values: CDR1 SGHRS, CDR2 YFSETQ. This CDR3 is built from 15 residues. The CDR3 loop reads CASSLSGGTGNTIYF. The CDR3 region has the DNA TGCGCCAGCAGCTTGTCTGGAGGAACTGGAAACACCATATATTTT. The full variable domain, completed using reference TRBV5-1 and TRBJ1-3, is KAGVTQTPRYLIKTRGQQVTLSCSPISGHRSVSWYQQTPGQGLQFLFEYFSETQRNKGNFPGRFSGRQFSNSRSEMNVSTLELGDSALYLCASSLSGGTGNTIYFGEGSWLTVV.

The chain uses TRBV4-2 and TRBJ1-4; TRBD1 is a possible D gene (5 bases). This CDR3 contains 16 residues. Trimming pared 0 bases from V and 5 bases from J, leaving 13 bases between. Germline lookup yields CDR1 LGHNA and CDR2 YNFKEQ. CDR3: CASSQDPGQRNEKLFF. CDR3 in DNA: TGTGCCAGCAGCCAAGATCCAGGGCAGAGAAATGAAAAACTGTTTTTT.